Included here is one T cell receptor (beta chain) sequence, with context. Its antigen has not been determined. No base quality information exists; no much larger clone differs at one position. Genomic DNA was used for TRB sequencing, which was performed with the immunoSEQ assay at survey resolution or with the hsTCRB kit. The authors processed their data as follows. The immunoSEQ software handled initial read processing, and the LymphoSeq R package was used for repertoire analyses. Clonality was calculated as 1 minus normalized Shannon entropy, and the Gini coefficient was also calculated for each TRB dataset. To infer phenotypes in unsorted samples, TRB sequences from sorted subsets of the recipient or donor were mapped onto unsorted samples from the same recipient. This immuneACCESS table, as held by TCRdb, lists in-frame sequences with V and J called but not all clones. Of the missing ones, under half trace to an unresolved V gene in checked studies; the others have no known cause. Clonal size and the V and J genes are those of that table, whereas D and trimming came from the DNA. This sample comprises some 2,000 clones, approximately 94% of them detected only once. Of the sample, about 1.5% is held by the ten largest clones.

This specimen belongs to a study of T cells after posttransplantation cyclophosphamide (TCRdb year 2016). About the investigation overall: The study tracked T cell repertoire reconstitution by TRB sequencing after myeloablative bone marrow transplantation using posttransplantation cyclophosphamide as GVHD prophylaxis. Because TRA and TRB clonality correlated tightly in roughly nine samples, the subsequent TCR analyses were limited to TRB only. Public TRB sequences were checked against a database of over 3,000 sequences associated with responses to pathogens, tumor antigens, self-antigens and alloantigens. Up to 3 additional blood samples from 2 to 5.2 years after transplant were also TRB-sequenced in 3 patients, as was pretransplant blood from several patients. Blood from all 30 or so PTCy patients who had 1-year posttransplant specimens underwent TRB sequencing. Samples from around 40 PTCy-treated patients and approximately 15 related bone marrow donors of those patients were subjected to antigen receptor sequencing.

The V end loses 6 bases and the J end loses 5 bases, and a stretch of 11 bases separates them. Per the germline V gene (reference sequence), MNHNY is the CDR1 and SVGAGI is the CDR2. CDR3 length: 12 amino acids, cysteine to phenylalanine. Only the CDR3 part of the read is kept: 36 bases, read in frame from the first base. On the study overall, not on this receptor specifically: Across approximately 45 patients, TRB clonality was highly associated with recipient CMV seropositivity and CMV reactivation, and diversity in PTCy patients was similar to diversity in CNI/methotrexate controls. At 1-2 months, donor-recipient similarity was low but rose over the first year, and the later blood repertoires were often dominated by donor CD8+ memory clones. The TRB repertoires of T cells infiltrating skin or GI tract showed only limited overlap with the TRB repertoires of T cells in blood.

Peripheral blood samples were provided by related bone marrow donors on the day of marrow donation. Naive T cells were defined as viable CD3+CD4+ or CD3+CD8+ cells that were CCR7+CD45RA+CD45RO-CD95-CD27+CD28+. Peripheral blood and bone marrow mononuclear cells were isolated by Ficoll-Hypaque density centrifugation and cryopreserved. CD4+ and CD8+ T cells, including naive and memory subsets, were sorted by FACS on a FACSAria II. The sequencing input was naive CD8+ T cells sorted from PBMCs. The V and J genes are TRBV6-6 and TRBJ2-7, with the D gene too uncertain to name. The receptor's source is a woman in her sixties or seventies in good health, CMV-negative, and a related stem cell transplant donor. The CDR3 region has the sequence CASSFNPHEQYF. The DNA reads as follows: TGTGCCAGCAGCTTTAATCCCCACGAGCAGTACTTC.